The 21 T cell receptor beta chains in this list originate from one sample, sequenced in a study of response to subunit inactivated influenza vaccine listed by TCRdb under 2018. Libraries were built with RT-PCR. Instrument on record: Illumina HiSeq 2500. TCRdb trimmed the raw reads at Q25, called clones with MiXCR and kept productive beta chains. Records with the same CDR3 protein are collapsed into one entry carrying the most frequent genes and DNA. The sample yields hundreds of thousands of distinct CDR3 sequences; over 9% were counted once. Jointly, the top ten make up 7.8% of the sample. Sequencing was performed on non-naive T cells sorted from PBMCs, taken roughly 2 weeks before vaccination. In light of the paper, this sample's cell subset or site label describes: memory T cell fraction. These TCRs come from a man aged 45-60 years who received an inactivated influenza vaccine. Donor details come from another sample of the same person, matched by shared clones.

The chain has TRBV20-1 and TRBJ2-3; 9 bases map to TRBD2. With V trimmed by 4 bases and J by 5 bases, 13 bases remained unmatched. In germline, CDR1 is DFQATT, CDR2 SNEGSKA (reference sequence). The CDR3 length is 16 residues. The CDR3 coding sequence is TGCAGTGCTATGGCCCCCCTAGCGGGACCTAAAGATACGCAGTATTTT. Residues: CSAMAPLAGPKDTQYF.

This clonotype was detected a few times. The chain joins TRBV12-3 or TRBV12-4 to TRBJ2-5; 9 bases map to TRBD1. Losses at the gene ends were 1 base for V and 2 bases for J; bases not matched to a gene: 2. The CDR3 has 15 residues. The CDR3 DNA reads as TGTGCCAGCAGTTTAGGGACAGGGGCACAAGAGACCCAGTACTTC. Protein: CASSLGTGAQETQYF.

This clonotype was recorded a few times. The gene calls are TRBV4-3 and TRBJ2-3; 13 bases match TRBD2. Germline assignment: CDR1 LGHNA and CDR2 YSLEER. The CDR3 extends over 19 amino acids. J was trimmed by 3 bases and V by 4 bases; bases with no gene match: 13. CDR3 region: CASSPGVLAGGPRTDTQYF. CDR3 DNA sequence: TGCGCCAGCAGCCCCGGGGTACTAGCGGGAGGGCCTCGGACAGATACGCAGTATTTT.

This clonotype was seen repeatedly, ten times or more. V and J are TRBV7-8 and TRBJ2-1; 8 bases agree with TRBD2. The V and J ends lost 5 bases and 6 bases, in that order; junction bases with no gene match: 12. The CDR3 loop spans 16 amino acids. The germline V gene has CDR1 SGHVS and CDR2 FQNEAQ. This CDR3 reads CASSPALREGPNEQFF. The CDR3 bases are TGTGCCAGCAGCCCGGCCCTCCGGGAGGGCCCCAATGAGCAGTTCTTC.

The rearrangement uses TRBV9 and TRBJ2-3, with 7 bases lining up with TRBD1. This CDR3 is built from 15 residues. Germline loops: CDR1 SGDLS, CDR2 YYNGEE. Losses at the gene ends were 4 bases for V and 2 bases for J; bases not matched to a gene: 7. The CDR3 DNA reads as TGTGCCAGCAGCCCCCTGACAGGGATCACAGATACGCAGTATTTT. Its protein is CASSPLTGITDTQYF.

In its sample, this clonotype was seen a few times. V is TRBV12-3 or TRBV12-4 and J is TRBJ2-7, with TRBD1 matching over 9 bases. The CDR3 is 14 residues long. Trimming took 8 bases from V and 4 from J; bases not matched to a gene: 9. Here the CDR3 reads CASARTGVMYEQYF. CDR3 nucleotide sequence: TGTGCCAGCGCAAGGACAGGGGTTATGTACGAGCAGTACTTC.

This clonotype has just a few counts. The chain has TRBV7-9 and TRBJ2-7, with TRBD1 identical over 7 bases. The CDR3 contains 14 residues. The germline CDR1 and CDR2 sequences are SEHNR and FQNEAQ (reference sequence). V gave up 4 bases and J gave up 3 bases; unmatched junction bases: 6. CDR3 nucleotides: TGTGCCAGCAGCTCACGACAGGGAAACTACGAGCAGTACTTC. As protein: CASSSRQGNYEQYF.

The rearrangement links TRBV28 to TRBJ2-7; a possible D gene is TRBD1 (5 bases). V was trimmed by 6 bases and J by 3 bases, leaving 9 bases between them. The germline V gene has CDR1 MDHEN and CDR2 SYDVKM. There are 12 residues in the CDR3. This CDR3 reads CASRGAIYEQYF. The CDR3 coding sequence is TGTGCCAGCAGAGGGGCCATCTACGAGCAGTACTTC.

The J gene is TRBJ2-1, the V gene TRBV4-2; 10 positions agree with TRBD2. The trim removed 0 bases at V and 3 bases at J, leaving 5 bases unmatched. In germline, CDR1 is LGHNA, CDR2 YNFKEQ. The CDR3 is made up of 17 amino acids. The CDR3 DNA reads TGTGCCAGCAGCCAAGAACGGGGACTAGCGAACTACAATGAGCAGTTCTTC. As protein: CASSQERGLANYNEQFF.

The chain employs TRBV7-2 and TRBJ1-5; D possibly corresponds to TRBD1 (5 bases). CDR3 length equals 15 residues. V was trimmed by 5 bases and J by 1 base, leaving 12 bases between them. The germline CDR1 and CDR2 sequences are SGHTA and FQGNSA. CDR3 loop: CASSRGGESNQPQHF. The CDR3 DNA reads TGTGCCAGCAGCCGTGGGGGGGAGAGCAATCAGCCCCAGCATTTT.

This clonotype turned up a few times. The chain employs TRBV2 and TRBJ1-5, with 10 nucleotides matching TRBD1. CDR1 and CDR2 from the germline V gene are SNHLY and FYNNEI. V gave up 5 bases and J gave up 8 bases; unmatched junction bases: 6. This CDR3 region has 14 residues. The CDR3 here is CASSRDRGSEPQHF. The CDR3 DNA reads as TGTGCCAGCAGTCGGGACAGGGGTTCGGAGCCCCAGCATTTT.

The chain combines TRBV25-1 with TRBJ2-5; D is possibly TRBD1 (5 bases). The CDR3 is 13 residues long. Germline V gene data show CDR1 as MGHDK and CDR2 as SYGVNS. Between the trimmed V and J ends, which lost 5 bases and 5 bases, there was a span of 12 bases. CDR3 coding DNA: TGTGCCAGCAGTTACTCGGCAGGGGAGACCCAGTACTTC. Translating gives CASSYSAGETQYF. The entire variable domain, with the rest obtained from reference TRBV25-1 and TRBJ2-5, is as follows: EADIYQTPRYLVIGTGKKITLECSQTMGHDKMYWYQQDPGMELHLIHYSYGVNSTEKGDLSSESTVSRIRTEHFPLTLESARPSHTSQYLCASSYSAGETQYFGPGTRLLVL.

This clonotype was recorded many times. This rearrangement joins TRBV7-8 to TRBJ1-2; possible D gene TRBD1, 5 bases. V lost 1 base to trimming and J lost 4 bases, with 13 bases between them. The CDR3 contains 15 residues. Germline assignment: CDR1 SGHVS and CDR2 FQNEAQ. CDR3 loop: CASSLGGRGVYGYTF. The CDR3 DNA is TGTGCCAGCAGCTTAGGGGGACGAGGGGTCTATGGCTACACCTTC.

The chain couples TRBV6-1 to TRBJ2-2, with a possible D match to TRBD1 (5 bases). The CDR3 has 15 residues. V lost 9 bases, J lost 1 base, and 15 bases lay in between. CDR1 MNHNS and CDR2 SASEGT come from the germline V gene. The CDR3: CASHPGFQNTGELFF. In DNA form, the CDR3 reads TGTGCCAGTCATCCAGGGTTTCAGAACACCGGGGAGCTGTTTTTT.

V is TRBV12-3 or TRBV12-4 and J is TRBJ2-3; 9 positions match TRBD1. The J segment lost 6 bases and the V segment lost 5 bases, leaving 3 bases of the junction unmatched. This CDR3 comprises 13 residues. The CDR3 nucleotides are TGTGCCAGCAGTACAGGGGGCCGCGATACGCAGTATTTT. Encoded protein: CASSTGGRDTQYF.

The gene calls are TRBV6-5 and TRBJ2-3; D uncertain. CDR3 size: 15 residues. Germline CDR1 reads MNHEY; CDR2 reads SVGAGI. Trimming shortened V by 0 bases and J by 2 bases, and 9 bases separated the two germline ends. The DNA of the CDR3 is TGTGCCAGCAGTTACTCTGGGGTGTCCACAGATACGCAGTATTTT. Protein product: CASSYSGVSTDTQYF.

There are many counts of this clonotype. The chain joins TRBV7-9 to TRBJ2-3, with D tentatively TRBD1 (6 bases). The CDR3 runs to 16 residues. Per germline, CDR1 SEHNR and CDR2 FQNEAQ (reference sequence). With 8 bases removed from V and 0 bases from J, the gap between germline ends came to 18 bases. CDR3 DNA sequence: TGTGCCAGCGCCCTGGCCAGGGGCGTTAGCACAGATACGCAGTATTTT. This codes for CASALARGVSTDTQYF.

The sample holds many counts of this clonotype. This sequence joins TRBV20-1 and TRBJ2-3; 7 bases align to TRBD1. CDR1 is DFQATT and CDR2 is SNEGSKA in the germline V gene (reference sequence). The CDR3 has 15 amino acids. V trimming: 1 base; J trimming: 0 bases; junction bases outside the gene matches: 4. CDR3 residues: CSARGQGGSTDTQYF. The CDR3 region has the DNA TGCAGTGCTAGAGGACAGGGCGGAAGCACAGATACGCAGTATTTT.

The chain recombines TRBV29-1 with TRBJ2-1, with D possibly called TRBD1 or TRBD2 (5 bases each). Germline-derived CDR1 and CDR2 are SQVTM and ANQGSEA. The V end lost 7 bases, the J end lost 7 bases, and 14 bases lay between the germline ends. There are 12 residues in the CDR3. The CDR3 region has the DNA TGCAGCGCCCTGGGACGTTTTAATGAGCAGTTCTTC. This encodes CSALGRFNEQFF.

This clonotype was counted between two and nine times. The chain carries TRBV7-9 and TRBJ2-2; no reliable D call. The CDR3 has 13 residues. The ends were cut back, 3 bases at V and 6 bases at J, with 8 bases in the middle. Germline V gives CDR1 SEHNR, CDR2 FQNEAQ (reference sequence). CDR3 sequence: CASSLVGSGELFF. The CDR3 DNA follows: TGTGCCAGCAGCTTGGTGGGGTCCGGGGAGCTGTTTTTT.

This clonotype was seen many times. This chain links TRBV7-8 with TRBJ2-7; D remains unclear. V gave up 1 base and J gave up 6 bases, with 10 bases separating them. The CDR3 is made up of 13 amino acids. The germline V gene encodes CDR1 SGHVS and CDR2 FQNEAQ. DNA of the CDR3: TGTGCCAGCAGCTTAGTTTGGCCAGGCGAGCAGTACTTC. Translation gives CASSLVWPGEQYF.